This paragraph covers one T cell receptor beta chain sequence. This specimen comes from a study of T cells in localized non-small cell lung cancer. Sequencing used immunoSEQ multiplex PCR; TCRdb keeps in-frame clones, though not all of them. The data show about 52,000 clones, more than 75% seen once. This CDR3 region has 12 residues. Germline V gives CDR1 SGHAT, CDR2 FQNNGV. Trimming cost V 5 bases and J 5 bases, with 9 bases left between them. The sample was PBMCs, taken before any cancer treatment. The TCR was taken from a female donor with stage II lung adenocarcinoma. J is TRBJ2-5 and V is TRBV11-2; D is uncertain. In DNA form, the CDR3 reads TGTGCCAGCAGCCTCTCCGGTGAGACCCAGTACTTC. It yields the protein CASSLSGETQYF.